These 28 T cell receptor beta chains were all obtained from the same sample, sequenced in a study of spatial heterogeneity in lung cancer. TCRdb passed the 5' RACE reads through MiXCR, listing each CDR3 protein once. The sample has tens of thousands of distinct CDR3 sequences; approximately 12% are singletons. Described time point: sample taken at primary tumor resection. Unsorted tumor, nontumor lung tissue or cryopreserved PBMC supplied the whole RNA. Material: PBMCs, obtained at surgery. The origin of the receptors is a male donor with early-stage non-small cell lung cancer.

The V and J genes are TRBV7-3 and TRBJ2-1; 8 nucleotides agree with TRBD2. This CDR3 has 16 amino acids. With 0 bases clipped from V and 4 bases from J, the junction kept 5 bases outside the gene matches. Germline-derived CDR1 and CDR2 are SGHTA and FQGTGA. In nucleotides, the CDR3 is TGTGCCAGCAGCTTAACAGTGGGCGGGAGGTACAATGAGCAGTTCTTC. Its protein is CASSLTVGGRYNEQFF.

CDR3 DNA sequence: TGTGCCAGCACCAGCCCCCCGAATCAGCCCCAGCATTTT. Its translation: CASTSPPNQPQHF. The V gene is TRBV28, the J gene TRBJ1-5; no clear D. Trimming shortened V by 7 bases and J by 4 bases, and 11 bases separated the two germline ends. The CDR3 is 13 amino acids. Germline loops: CDR1 MDHEN, CDR2 SYDVKM.

V and J are TRBV20-1 and TRBJ2-5, with 9 bases aligning to TRBD2. The CDR3 sequence is 14 residues long. With V trimmed by 6 bases and J by 7 bases, 12 bases remained unmatched. Germline CDR1 reads DFQATT; CDR2 reads SNEGSKA (reference sequence). The CDR3: CSALAGTSPGTQYF. The CDR3 coding sequence is TGCAGTGCGCTAGCGGGAACTTCCCCGGGGACCCAGTACTTC.

This clonotype was observed a few times. This sequence joins TRBV11-2 and TRBJ2-3; D call uncertain. CDR3 length: 13 amino acids. Germline CDR1 reads SGHAT; CDR2 reads FQNNGV. V lost 8 bases, J lost 4 bases, and 13 bases lay in between. This chain's CDR3 is CASSLDLADTQYF. CDR3 nucleotides: TGTGCCAGCTCCTTAGACCTAGCAGATACGCAGTATTTT.

J is TRBJ1-5 and V is TRBV27, with D possibly matching TRBD1 (5 bases). V lost 2 bases and J 5 bases, leaving 10 bases between the germline ends. CDR1 and CDR2 from the germline V gene are MNHEY and SMNVEV (reference sequence). The CDR3 is made up of 14 amino acids. The CDR3: CASSLRGMHQPQHF. CDR3 coding DNA: TGTGCCAGCAGTTTAAGGGGCATGCATCAGCCCCAGCATTTT.

The table lists this clonotype with a few counts. The rearrangement uses TRBV7-2 and TRBJ2-2; D perhaps matches TRBD2 (5 bases). In germline, CDR1 is SGHTA, CDR2 FQGNSA. V lost 3 bases and J 1 base, leaving 12 bases between the germline ends. This CDR3 is built from 16 residues. The CDR3: CASSLLPAVNTGELFF. The CDR3, as DNA: TGTGCCAGCAGCTTGTTACCAGCGGTGAACACCGGGGAGCTGTTTTTT.

The genes are TRBV3-1 and TRBJ2-7; D not resolved. Germline V CDR1 and CDR2: LGHDT, YNNKEL (reference sequence). The germline V and J ends were trimmed by 2 bases and 6 bases, with 11 bases remaining between them. This CDR3 has 13 residues. CDR3 loop: CASSQSMVGEQYF. For the CDR3, the DNA is TGTGCCAGCAGCCAATCGATGGTTGGCGAGCAGTACTTC.

This rearrangement joins TRBV6-2 or TRBV6-3 to TRBJ2-2, with 9 bases identical to TRBD2. V dropped 10 bases and J dropped 5; count of bases not matched to a gene: 14. The CDR3 is 16 residues long. Germline assignment: CDR1 MNHEY and CDR2 SVGEGT. CDR3 region: CATTAAASGTTGELFF. The DNA for the CDR3 is TGTGCCACCACTGCAGCGGCTAGCGGGACGACCGGGGAGCTGTTTTTT.

This clonotype was seen only a few times. This chain connects TRBV6-1 to TRBJ1-4, with D unclear. The V and J ends lost 5 bases and 0 bases respectively, with 10 bases between them. CDR1 is MNHNS, CDR2 SASEGT, per germline. The CDR3 totals 15 residues. In DNA, the CDR3 is TGTGCCAGCAGTCCTGTAAGAGCAACTAATGAAAAACTGTTTTTT. This gives the protein CASSPVRATNEKLFF.

This clonotype came up many times. The V gene is TRBV7-9, the J gene TRBJ2-5; 10 bases agree with TRBD1. Looked up from germline, CDR1 is SEHNR and CDR2 is FQNEAQ (reference sequence). J gave up 2 bases and V 0 bases, and 3 bases lay outside the gene matches. The CDR3 totals 16 residues. The CDR3 DNA reads TGTGCCAGCAGCTTAGCGGGACAGGGGTCTCAAGAGACCCAGTACTTC. This translates into CASSLAGQGSQETQYF.

This clonotype was seen many times. The chain is built from TRBV6-2 or TRBV6-3 and TRBJ2-1; D is unclear. Germline V CDR1 and CDR2: MNHEY, SVGEGT. The CDR3 has 14 amino acids. V gave up 8 bases and J gave up 7 bases, with 18 bases separating them. CDR3 residues: CASRPWADGNEQFF. The CDR3 coding sequence is TGTGCCAGCCGCCCGTGGGCCGACGGGAATGAGCAGTTCTTC.

This clonotype showed up just a few times. The chain combines TRBV7-3 with TRBJ1-1; D remains ambiguous. The V gene lost 5 bases and the J gene lost 1 base, with 17 bases spanning the gap. Germline-derived CDR1 and CDR2 are SGHTA and FQGTGA. The CDR3 sequence is 16 residues long. The CDR3 spells CASSRGAREQNTEAFF. The CDR3 DNA sequence: TGTGCCAGCAGCCGTGGCGCTAGGGAGCAGAACACTGAAGCTTTCTTT.

This clonotype has more than one count but fewer than ten. The genes are TRBV12-3 or TRBV12-4 and TRBJ1-4; 7 nucleotides line up with TRBD1. Losses at the gene ends were 6 bases for V and 12 bases for J; bases not matched to a gene: 16. The CDR3 contains 15 residues. CDR3 nucleotides: TGTGCCAGCAGGGGATCCCCCGGGAACCAGGGGGAACTGTTTTTT. Residues: CASRGSPGNQGELFF.

This rearrangement joins TRBV5-1 to TRBJ2-1; 10 bases match TRBD2. This CDR3 is 15 amino acids long. V lost 6 bases, J lost 8 bases, and 11 bases stayed unmatched. From germline, CDR1 is SGHRS and CDR2 YFSETQ. DNA for the CDR3: TGCGCCAGCACCATGGGCACTCTAGCGGGAGATGAGCAGTTCTTC. Its protein product is CASTMGTLAGDEQFF.

This clonotype has ten or more counts. V and J are TRBV20-1 and TRBJ2-2; possibly TRBD1 or TRBD2 for D (6 bases each). This CDR3 has 14 residues. V was clipped by 3 bases and J by 5 bases, with 13 bases between them. Germline-derived CDR1 and CDR2 are DFQATT and SNEGSKA (reference sequence). The CDR3 DNA reads TGCAGTGCTAGGTTCGGGGGCGATACCGGGGAGCTGTTTTTT. Translated: CSARFGGDTGELFF.

The sample holds a few counts of this clonotype. The genes are TRBV6-2 or TRBV6-3 and TRBJ2-2; the match to TRBD2 covers 7 bases. The ends lost 5 bases at V and 5 bases at J; junction bases unmatched: 11. Germline assignment: CDR1 MNHEY and CDR2 SVGEGT. The CDR3 loop spans 16 amino acids. Here the CDR3 DNA reads TGTGCCAGCAGTAAATTGACTAGCCTTCGGACCGGGGAGCTGTTTTTT. This translates into CASSKLTSLRTGELFF.

This clonotype was detected a few times. The chain couples TRBV4-2 to TRBJ1-6, with 11 bases identical to TRBD1. The germline V gene has CDR1 LGHNA and CDR2 YNFKEQ. Trimming removed 0 bases from V and 10 bases from J; junction bases left unmatched: 5. The CDR3 consists of 16 residues. CDR3 in DNA: TGTGCCAGCAGCCAAGAGACCGGGACAGGGGGATCACCCCTCCACTTT. Amino acid sequence: CASSQETGTGGSPLHF.

The chain uses TRBV7-9 and TRBJ1-3; a weak D match, TRBD1 (6 bases). The germline V gene encodes CDR1 SEHNR and CDR2 FQNEAQ (reference sequence). The CDR3 sequence is 14 residues long. V lost 2 bases, J lost 4 bases, and 9 bases lay in between. For the CDR3, the DNA is TGTGCCAGCAGCTTATCAGGGGACGGAAACACCATATATTTT. Translation gives CASSLSGDGNTIYF. The whole variable domain, filled in from reference TRBV7-9 and TRBJ1-3, reads DTGVSQNPRHKITKRGQNVTFRCDPISEHNRLYWYRQTLGQGPEFLTYFQNEAQLEKSRLLSDRFSAERPKGSFSTLEIQRTEQGDSAMYLCASSLSGDGNTIYFGEGSWLTVV.

The rearrangement links TRBV29-1 to TRBJ1-1, with D perhaps matching TRBD1 (5 bases). V lost 2 bases, J lost 5 bases, and 12 bases lay in between. Germline CDR1 SQVTM, CDR2 ANQGSEA. The CDR3 totals 13 residues. The CDR3 DNA follows: TGCAGCGTTGAACAGGGTCTGGGGACTGAAGCTTTCTTT. This codes for CSVEQGLGTEAFF.

V is TRBV19 and J is TRBJ2-5; D might be TRBD1 (5 bases). Germline assignment: CDR1 LNHDA and CDR2 SQIVND (reference sequence). Trimming removed 8 bases from V and 7 bases from J, with 14 bases in between. The CDR3 spans 12 residues. In DNA form, the CDR3 reads TGTGCCAGTTCAGGGCCCGTGAGGACCCAGTACTTC. Translated: CASSGPVRTQYF.

In its sample, this clonotype was seen many times. The gene calls are TRBV30 and TRBJ2-2; D perhaps matches TRBD1 (6 bases). The V end lost 8 bases, the J end lost 0 bases, and 13 bases lay between the germline ends. CDR3 length equals 14 residues. Germline loops: CDR1 GTSNPN, CDR2 SVGIG (reference sequence). CDR3 nucleotides: TGTGCCGGCAGGGGAGCCGCGAACACCGGGGAGCTGTTTTTT. It specifies CAGRGAANTGELFF.

The V call is TRBV4-1, the J call TRBJ2-5; D is uncertain. CDR1 is MGHRA and CDR2 is YSYEKL in the germline V gene. The CDR3 runs to 16 residues. V shed 4 bases and J shed 0 bases, with 15 bases lying between them. This CDR3 is CASSRRPSSYQETQYF. CDR3 bases: TGCGCCAGCAGCCGAAGGCCGAGCTCGTACCAAGAGACCCAGTACTTC.

The chain recombines TRBV15 with TRBJ1-4, with D maybe TRBD1 (5 bases). Germline V gene data show CDR1 as LNHNV and CDR2 as YYDKDF (reference sequence). CDR3 size: 15 residues. V was trimmed by 4 bases and J by 6 bases, leaving 15 bases between them. CDR3 residues: CATSKTPRGDEKLFF. DNA for the CDR3: TGTGCCACCAGCAAGACCCCTCGGGGCGATGAAAAACTGTTTTTT.

CDR3 DNA: TGTGCCAGCCACAGGGGAGCCCACGAGCAGTACTTC. It encodes CASHRGAHEQYF. The chain is built from TRBV28 and TRBJ2-7; 7 bases agree with TRBD1. The J segment lost 5 bases and the V segment lost 8 bases, leaving 6 bases of the junction unmatched. The length of the CDR3 is 12 residues. Germline V gene sequence: CDR1 MDHEN, CDR2 SYDVKM.

This clonotype has more than one count but fewer than ten. This chain uses TRBV28 with TRBJ1-5; D is undetermined. Trimming removed 3 bases from V and 0 bases from J, with 9 bases in between. This CDR3 is 15 amino acids long. The germline CDR1 and CDR2 sequences are MDHEN and SYDVKM. In nucleotides, the CDR3 is TGTGCCAGCAGTTTCGAGAATTATAGCAATCAGCCCCAGCATTTT. Encoded protein: CASSFENYSNQPQHF.

This clonotype was counted many times. V and J are TRBV18 and TRBJ2-7; 11 bases fit TRBD1. V dropped 6 bases and J dropped 4; count of bases not matched to a gene: 5. The length of the CDR3 is 14 residues. Per germline, CDR1 KGHSH and CDR2 LQKENI. The CDR3 nucleotides read TGTGCCAGCTCGCCGGACAGGGGGCGGTACGAGCAGTACTTC. Translating gives CASSPDRGRYEQYF.

This clonotype has just a few counts. This chain uses TRBV12-3 or TRBV12-4 with TRBJ2-1; a possible D gene is TRBD2 (6 bases). The V end lost 5 bases, the J end lost 8 bases, and 19 bases lay between the germline ends. The CDR3 has 15 residues. The DNA for the CDR3 is TGTGCCAGCAGTGGCGGGATTGGTACAAGCGATGAGCAGTTCTTC. As protein: CASSGGIGTSDEQFF.

This clonotype was recorded many times. The J gene is TRBJ2-7, the V gene TRBV20-1; TRBD2 matches 7 bases. This CDR3 comprises 14 residues. Germline CDR1 DFQATT, CDR2 SNEGSKA (reference sequence). V was clipped by 1 base and J by 0 bases; unmatched bases: 3. For the CDR3, the DNA is TGCAGTGCTAGAGCCCGGGGGGTCTCCTACGAGCAGTACTTC. As protein: CSARARGVSYEQYF.